This TCR beta chain was captured by sequencing in a study of blood T cells in healthy people across ages. Alongside a J-beta primer mix, a sample-barcoded 5' primer served in a second PCR lasting about 6 to 11 cycles. Every sample gave at least 3 million paired-end reads containing CDR3. TCRdb ran MiXCR on the 5' RACE reads and lists one entry per CDR3 protein. The sample gives around 1.7 million distinct CDR3 sequences, 25% to 30% of which show up once; roughly 8% is in the top ten. This CDR3 has 14 amino acids. CDR1 LNHNV and CDR2 YYDKDF come from the germline V gene (reference sequence). V lost 5 bases to trimming and J lost 11 bases, with 21 bases between them. As concerns this clonotype: What it recognizes is unknown. Possible read error: a much larger clone is one base away.

Overall study results and limits: Investigators treated diversity estimates from one million T cells as underestimates. The fall in TCR beta diversity per million T cells was roughly linear with age. It was the long-lived donors that had more naive CD4+ cells and higher diversity than aged donors.

Sequencing was done on a sample of blood. The TCR sequence derives from a woman younger than 45 in good health. V usage is TRBV15 and J usage is TRBJ2-5; D tentatively fits TRBD1 or TRBD2 (6 bases each). CDR3 amino acids: CATSGGPTYNEQYF. The CDR3 nucleotides are TGTGCCACCAGCGGGGGGCCGACCTACAATGAGCAGTACTTC.